The T cell receptor (beta chain) under discussion was sequenced for a study of blood T cell repertoires in COVID-19. Clones were read by immunoSEQ multiplex PCR, and TCRdb kept only the in-frame ones, dropping some. Here the sample spans roughly 120,000 clones, roughly 90% being singletons. Germline assignment: CDR1 SEHNR and CDR2 FQNEAQ (reference sequence). V gave up 5 bases and J gave up 0 bases, with 10 bases separating them. The CDR3 runs to 14 residues. This chain links TRBV7-9 with TRBJ1-1; tentatively, D is TRBD1 (5 bases). This receptor was identified in a man aged 55-75 years with COVID-19, enrolled during active disease. What was sequenced was peripheral blood. The CDR3 sequence is CASSTRQMNTEAFF. CDR3 DNA sequence: TGTGCCAGCAGCACAAGACAGATGAACACTGAAGCTTTCTTT. The whole variable domain, filled in from reference TRBV7-9 and TRBJ1-1, reads DTGVSQNPRHKITKRGQNVTFRCDPISEHNRLYWYRQTLGQGPEFLTYFQNEAQLEKSRLLSDRFSAERPKGSFSTLEIQRTEQGDSAMYLCASSTRQMNTEAFFGQGTRLTVV.